This TCR beta chain originates from a study of blood T cell repertoires in COVID-19. Turning to the study itself: Sites across the United States, Italy and Spain contributed samples from acute and convalescent COVID-19. Sample material is recorded as cDNA or gDNA derived from T cells, B-cell-depleted T cells, or PBMCs.

This clone has a handful of counts. Germline V gene lookup returns CDR1 SGHTA and CDR2 FQGTGA. The ends were cut back, 5 bases at V and 8 bases at J, with 15 bases in the middle. The CDR3 has 13 residues. Methods used by the authors: Cell counts per sample came from amplifying reference gene primers. Only in-frame clones appear in the TCRdb table, and some are missing; sequencing was by immunoSEQ multiplex PCR. The V and J calls and clone size were taken over from that table, and D and trimming were inferred from the DNA. This repertoire shows roughly 200,000 clones, approximately 83% found once; its top ten account for 9.5% to 12%.

Material for sequencing was peripheral blood. The receptor comes from a human donor with active or convalescent COVID-19. The donor label of this sample is uncertain. This chain connects TRBV7-3 to TRBJ1-1; weak D call: TRBD1 (5 bases). Written as DNA, the CDR3 is TGTGCCAGCAGCCTCAATCCCAGGACAGAAGCTTTCTTT. This encodes CASSLNPRTEAFF.